This TCR beta chain was sequenced for a study of blood T cell repertoires in COVID-19. The wider study: Acute-phase and convalescent COVID-19 samples originated in the United States, Italy and Spain. PBMCs, B-cell-depleted T cells, or T cells were the source of the cDNA or gDNA that made up the material.

The table came from immunoSEQ multiplex PCR; TCRdb's copy has only in-frame clones and leaves some out. The sample holds 150,000 to 200,000 clones; around nine tenths are singletons and the top ten take approximately 13%. Patients at the Seattle site were enrolled during active infection and followed longitudinally. The germline V gene encodes CDR1 SGHAT and CDR2 FQDESV (reference sequence). This CDR3 comprises 16 residues. Trimming at V came to 4 bases and at J to 1 base, leaving 4 bases not matched to a gene. The gene calls are TRBV11-1 and TRBJ1-1, with 12 nucleotides matching TRBD1. This clonotype originated in a woman in her 70s with COVID-19, enrolled during active disease. Material for sequencing was peripheral blood. CDR3 DNA sequence: TGTGCCAGCAGCTGGGGACAGGGGGCGCAGAACACTGAAGCTTTCTTT. Translating it yields CASSWGQGAQNTEAFF.